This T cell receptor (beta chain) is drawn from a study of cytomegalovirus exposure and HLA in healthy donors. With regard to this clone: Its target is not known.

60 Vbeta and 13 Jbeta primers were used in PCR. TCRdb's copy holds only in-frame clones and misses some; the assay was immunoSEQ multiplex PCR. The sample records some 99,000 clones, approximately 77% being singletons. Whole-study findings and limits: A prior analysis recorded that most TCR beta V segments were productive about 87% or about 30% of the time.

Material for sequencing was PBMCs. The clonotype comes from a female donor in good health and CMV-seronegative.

The CDR3 DNA follows: TGCAGCGTTGATTGGTCGAGCGGGAGGGCGAACACCGGGGAGCTGTTTTTT. This sequence encodes CSVDWSSGRANTGELFF. This chain uses TRBV29-1 with TRBJ2-2; 10 nucleotides agree with TRBD2. The CDR3 contains 17 residues. The V gene's germline CDR1 is SQVTM and CDR2 ANQGSEA. Trimming at V came to 3 bases and at J to 0 bases, leaving 7 bases not matched to a gene.